This T cell receptor (beta chain) was captured by sequencing in a study of type 1 and type 2 diabetes patients (dated by TCRdb to 2016 to 2017). About the investigation overall: Recruited in China, the cohort was made up of nine type 1 diabetes patients, four type 2 diabetes patients and six nondiabetic controls. Comparing approximately 19-cycle and approximately 23-cycle amplification showed similar V gene usage, suggesting similar primer efficiencies and random PCR bias. Type 2 diabetes patients served as a disease comparison group for the type 1 diabetes patients. Across the study, CD4+ and CD8+ T cells were positively selected from PBMCs using CD4 or CD8 MicroBeads on MACS columns. The study used high-throughput sequencing to profile TCRbeta repertoires and compare individuals with type 1 diabetes, type 2 diabetes and no diabetes. Sequencing of the TCRbeta libraries was paired-end and was performed on Illumina HiSeq 2000 or MiSeq instruments. A total of over 15,000,000 paired-end reads was generated across the whole study.

TCRdb shows the sequencer as Illumina MiSeq. TCRbeta CDR3 amplification used genomic DNA from the sorted T cell subsets as template. The TCRbeta CDR3 region was amplified by multiplex PCR with 30 forward and 13 reverse primers. PCR products were purified with AMPure XP beads, then indices and adaptors were added in a second roughly 25-cycle PCR. Before sequencing, libraries were gel-purified with the QIAquick Gel Extraction Kit. In the authors' own workflow: Paired-end reads were merged with FLASH and aligned to IMGT V, D and J germline references using IgBLAST. Reads with below 70% alignment identity to germline references were discarded, leaving about 12 million reads study-wide. CDR3 boundaries, reading frame and productivity were assigned according to IMGT definitions. A highly-expanded clone was defined as any clone making up 1% or more of reads, and normalized Shannon entropy served as the measure of diversity. Group differences in Shannon entropy were tested with unpaired two-tailed t-tests. TCRdb took the public reads, trimmed them with fastp at Q25, ran MiXCR for clone calling and kept in-frame beta chains. Rows with one shared CDR3 protein collapse into an entry with the most common genes and DNA. The V and J calls and clone size are TCRdb's, not the authors'. Here the sample has 250,000 to 300,000 distinct CDR3 sequences; 45% to 60% occur a single time. The ten largest clones capture roughly an eighth of the sample.

What the research found in general, with its limitations: Type 2 diabetes repertoires showed high diversity, significantly greater than type 1 diabetes repertoires in both CD4+ and CD8+ T cells. Only a limited number of T2D and control samples were sequenced, so some T1D-only HECs might also appear in more T2D or control samples. Age and gender were not matched between study groups, possibly biasing interpretation. Type 2 diabetes patients had few highly-expanded CD4+ clones, median one, accounting for a median approximately 3.8% of reads. Highly correlated V and J gene usage patterns were observed for type 2 diabetes and control samples, with an average of around 0.97 between samples.

Every diabetic patient fulfilled standard classification criteria for type 1 or type 2 diabetes, and glucose and C-peptide were measured using WHO-recommended methods. Exclusion applied to any donor with other autoimmune diseases or infections within the previous four weeks. An approximately 10-milliliter sample of peripheral blood was drawn from every participant. PBMCs were isolated with LymphoPrep density separation. Turning to this clonotype: No cognate antigen has been identified for it. No clone much larger than this one lies a single base away; base qualities are absent.

CDR1 and CDR2 were assigned from the germline V gene as ENHRY and SYGVKD. Unmatched junction bases come to 5, with V trimmed by 0 bases and J by 4 bases. The CDR3 runs 16 amino acids, cysteine and phenylalanine included. Just CDR3 DNA is preserved here, 48 bases in frame from base 1. The TCR was taken from a man aged 18 to 29 with type 2 diabetes. The chain links TRBV10-3 with TRBJ1-5, with TRBD1 matching 8 junction bases. Sequenced input: peripheral blood mononuclear cells (PBMCs). Here the CDR3 is given as CAISESDRGDNQPQHF. The bases are TGTGCCATCAGTGAGTCAGACAGGGGAGATAATCAGCCCCAGCATTTT.